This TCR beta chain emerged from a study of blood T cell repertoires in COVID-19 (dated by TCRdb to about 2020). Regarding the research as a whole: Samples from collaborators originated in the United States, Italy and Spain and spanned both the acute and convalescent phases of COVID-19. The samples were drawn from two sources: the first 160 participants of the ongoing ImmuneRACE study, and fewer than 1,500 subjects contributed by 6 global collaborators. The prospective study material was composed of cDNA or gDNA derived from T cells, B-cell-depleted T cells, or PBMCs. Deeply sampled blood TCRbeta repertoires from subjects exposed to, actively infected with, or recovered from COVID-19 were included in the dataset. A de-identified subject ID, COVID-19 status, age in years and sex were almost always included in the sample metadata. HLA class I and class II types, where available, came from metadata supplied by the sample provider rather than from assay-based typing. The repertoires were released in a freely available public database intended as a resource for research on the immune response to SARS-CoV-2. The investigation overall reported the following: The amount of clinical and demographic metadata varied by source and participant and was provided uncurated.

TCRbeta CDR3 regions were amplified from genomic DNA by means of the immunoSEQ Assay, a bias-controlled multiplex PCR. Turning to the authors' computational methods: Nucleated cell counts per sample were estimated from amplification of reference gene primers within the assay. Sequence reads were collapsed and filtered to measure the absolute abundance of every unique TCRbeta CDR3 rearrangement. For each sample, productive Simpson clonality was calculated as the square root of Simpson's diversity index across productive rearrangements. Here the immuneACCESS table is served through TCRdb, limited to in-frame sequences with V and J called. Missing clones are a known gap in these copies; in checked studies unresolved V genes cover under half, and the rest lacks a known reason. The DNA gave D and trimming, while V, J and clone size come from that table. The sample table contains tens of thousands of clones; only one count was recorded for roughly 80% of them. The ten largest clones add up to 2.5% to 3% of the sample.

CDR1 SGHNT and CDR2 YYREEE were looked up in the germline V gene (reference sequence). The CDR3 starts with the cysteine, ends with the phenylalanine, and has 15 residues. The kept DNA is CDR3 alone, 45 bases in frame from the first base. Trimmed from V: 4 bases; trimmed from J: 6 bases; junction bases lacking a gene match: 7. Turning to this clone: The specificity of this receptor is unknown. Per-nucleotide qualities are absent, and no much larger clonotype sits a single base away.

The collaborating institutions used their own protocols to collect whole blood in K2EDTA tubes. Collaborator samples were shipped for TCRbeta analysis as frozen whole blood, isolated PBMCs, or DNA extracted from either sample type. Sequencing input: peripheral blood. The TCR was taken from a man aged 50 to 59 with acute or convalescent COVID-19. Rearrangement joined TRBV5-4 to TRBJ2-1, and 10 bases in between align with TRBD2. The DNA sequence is TGTGCCAGCAGCGAGGGTAGCGGGAGGTTCAATGAGCAGTTCTTC. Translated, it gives CASSEGSGRFNEQFF.